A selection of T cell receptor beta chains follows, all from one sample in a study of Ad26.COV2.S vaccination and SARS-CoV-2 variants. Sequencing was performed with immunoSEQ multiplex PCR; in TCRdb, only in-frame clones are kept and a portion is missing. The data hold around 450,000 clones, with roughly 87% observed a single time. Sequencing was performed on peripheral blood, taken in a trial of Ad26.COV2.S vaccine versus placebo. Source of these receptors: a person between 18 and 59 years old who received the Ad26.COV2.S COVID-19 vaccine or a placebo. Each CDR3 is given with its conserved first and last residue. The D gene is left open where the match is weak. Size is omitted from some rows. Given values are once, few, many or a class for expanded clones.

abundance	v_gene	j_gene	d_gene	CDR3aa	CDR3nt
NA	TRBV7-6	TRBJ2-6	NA	CASSRDFSGANVLTF	TGTGCCAGCAGCCGGGACTTCTCTGGGGCCAACGTCCTGACTTTC
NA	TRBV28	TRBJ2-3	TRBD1	CASGHGTGLGTDTQYF	TGTGCCAGCGGCCACGGGACAGGGTTAGGCACAGATACGCAGTATTTT
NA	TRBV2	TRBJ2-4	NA	CASEGGKNIQYF	TGTGCCAGCGAGGGGGGCAAAAACATTCAGTACTTC
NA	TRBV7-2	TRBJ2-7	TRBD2	CASSPTPPGTSGRPLNF	TGTGCCAGCAGCCCCACGCCCCCTGGGACTAGCGGGAGGCCCCTTAACTTC
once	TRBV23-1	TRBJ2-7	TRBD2	CASSQPKKRLAGVSQEQYF	TGCGCCAGCAGTCAACCCAAAAAACGACTAGCGGGAGTCTCGCAAGAGCAGTACTTC
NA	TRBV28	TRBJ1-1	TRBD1	CASSLLTGVWTEAFF	TGTGCCAGCAGTTTACTAACAGGGGTCTGGACTGAAGCTTTCTTT
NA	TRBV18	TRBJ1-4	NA	CASSPPGVGNEKLFF	TGTGCCAGCTCACCACCCGGGGTGGGTAATGAAAAACTGTTTTTT
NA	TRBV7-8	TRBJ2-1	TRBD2	CASSFRASGIYNEQFF	TGTGCCAGCAGTTTTAGGGCTAGCGGGATCTACAATGAGCAGTTCTTC
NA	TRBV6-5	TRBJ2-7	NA	CASSYSPNGQYEQYF	TGTGCCAGCAGTTACTCCCCCAACGGACAGTACGAGCAGTACTTC
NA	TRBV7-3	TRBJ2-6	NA	CASSLPSNVLTF	TGTGCCAGCAGCTTACCCAGCAACGTCCTGACTTTC
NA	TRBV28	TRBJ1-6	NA	CASSLGGGVLYNSPLHF	TGTGCCAGCAGTTTGGGCGGGGGAGTGTTGTATAATTCACCCCTCCACTTT
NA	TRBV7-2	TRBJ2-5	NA	CASSLEASRSETQYF	TGTGCCAGCAGCTTAGAGGCTAGCCGTTCGGAGACCCAGTACTTC
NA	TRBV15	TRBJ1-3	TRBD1	CATSREEGQRNTIYF	TGTGCCACCAGCAGAGAGGAGGGACAGAGAAACACCATATATTTT
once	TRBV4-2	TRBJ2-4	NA	CASSQGDRGSLNIQYF	TGTGCCAGCAGCCAAGGGGATAGAGGGAGTTTGAACATTCAGTACTTC
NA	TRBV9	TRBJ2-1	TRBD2	CASSGTSNEQFF	TGTGCCAGCAGCGGGACTAGCAATGAGCAGTTCTTC
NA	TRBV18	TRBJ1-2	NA	CASSHRALYGYTF	TGTGCCAGCTCCCACAGAGCGCTCTATGGCTACACCTTC
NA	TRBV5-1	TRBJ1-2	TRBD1	CASSLDRGLYGYTF	TGCGCCAGCAGCTTGGACAGGGGGCTCTATGGCTACACCTTC
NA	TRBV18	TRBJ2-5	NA	CASSRTIGETQYF	TGTGCCAGCTCACGCACTATAGGGGAGACCCAGTACTTC
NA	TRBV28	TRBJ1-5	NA	CASSFRGVNQPQHF	TGTGCCAGCAGTTTTAGAGGGGTCAATCAGCCCCAGCATTTT
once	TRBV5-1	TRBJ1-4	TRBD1	CASTSGTGEKLFF	TGCGCCAGCACCTCCGGGACAGGAGAAAAACTGTTTTTT
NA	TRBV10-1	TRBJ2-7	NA	CASSESEGGEQYF	TGCGCCAGCAGTGAGTCGGAGGGTGGGGAGCAGTACTTC
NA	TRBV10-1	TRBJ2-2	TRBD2	CASSDLGLAGSGELFF	TGCGCCAGCAGTGACCTCGGACTAGCGGGAAGCGGGGAGCTGTTTTTT
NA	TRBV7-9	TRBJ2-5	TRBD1	CASNPRTGEGETQYF	TGTGCCAGCAACCCACGGACAGGGGAAGGGGAGACCCAGTACTTC
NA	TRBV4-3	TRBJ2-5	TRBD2	CASSYSLADETQYF	TGCGCCAGCAGCTACTCACTAGCGGACGAGACCCAGTACTTC
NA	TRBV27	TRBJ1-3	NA	CASMDSQGGNTIYF	TGTGCCAGCATGGACAGCCAGGGAGGAAACACCATATATTTT
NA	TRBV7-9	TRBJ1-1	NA	CASSLEGGTEAFF	TGTGCCAGCAGCTTAGAGGGGGGCACTGAAGCTTTCTTT
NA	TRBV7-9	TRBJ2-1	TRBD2	CASSQTSRWNEQFF	TGTGCCAGCAGCCAGACTAGCAGGTGGAATGAGCAGTTCTTC
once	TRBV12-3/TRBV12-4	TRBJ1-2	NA	CASSLGYGYTF	TGTGCCAGCAGCCTTGGCTATGGCTACACCTTC
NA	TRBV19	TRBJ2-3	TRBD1	CASRARDRASTDTQYF	TGTGCCAGTAGAGCACGGGACAGGGCGAGCACAGATACGCAGTATTTT
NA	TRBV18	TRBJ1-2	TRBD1	CASSSLEQGARGYTF	TGTGCCAGCTCGAGCCTGGAACAGGGGGCTCGTGGCTACACCTTC
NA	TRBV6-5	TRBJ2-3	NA	CASSYSPRDLREYF	TGTGCCAGCAGTTATTCTCCCCGGGACCTCAGGGAGTATTTT
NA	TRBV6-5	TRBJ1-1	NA	CASSLIGGANTEAFF	TGTGCCAGCAGTTTAATTGGGGGGGCGAACACTGAAGCTTTCTTT
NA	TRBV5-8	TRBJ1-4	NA	CASSWKSVGEKLFF	TGTGCCAGCAGCTGGAAGTCGGTGGGTGAAAAACTGTTTTTT
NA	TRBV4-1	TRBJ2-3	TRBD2	CASSQVPSLAGGPLTDTQYF	TGCGCCAGCAGCCAAGTCCCCTCTCTAGCGGGAGGGCCGCTTACAGATACGCAGTATTTT
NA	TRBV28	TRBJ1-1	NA	CAMTDGLSEAFF	TGTGCCATGACGGACGGCCTATCTGAAGCTTTCTTT
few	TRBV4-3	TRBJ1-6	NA	CASSQESGTFANSPLHF	TGCGCCAGCAGCCAAGAATCCGGGACATTCGCTAATTCACCCCTCCACTTT
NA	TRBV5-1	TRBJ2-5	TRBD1	CASSLFPGGVRQETQYF	TGCGCCAGCAGCTTGTTTCCAGGGGGTGTTCGGCAAGAGACCCAGTACTTC
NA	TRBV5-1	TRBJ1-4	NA	CASSLATTNEKLFF	TGCGCCAGCAGCTTGGCTACAACTAATGAAAAACTGTTTTTT
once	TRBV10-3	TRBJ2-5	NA	CAIARGGLEETQYF	TGTGCCATCGCTAGGGGGGGCTTAGAAGAGACCCAGTACTTC
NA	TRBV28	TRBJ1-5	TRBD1	CASTYPRDRGQPQHF	TGTGCCAGCACCTACCCCCGGGACAGGGGGCAGCCCCAGCATTTT
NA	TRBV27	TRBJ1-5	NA	CASSGDRAGNQPQHF	TGTGCCAGCAGTGGGGACCGGGCGGGCAATCAGCCCCAGCATTTT
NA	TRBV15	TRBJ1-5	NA	CATSREEGRGFIQPQHF	TGTGCCACCAGCAGAGAAGAGGGCAGGGGCTTTATTCAGCCCCAGCATTTT
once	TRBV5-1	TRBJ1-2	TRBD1	CASSLYRGWDGYTF	TGCGCCAGCAGCTTGTACAGGGGTTGGGATGGCTACACCTTC
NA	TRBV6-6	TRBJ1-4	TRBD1	CASSTSRTGLNEKLFF	TGTGCCAGCAGTACCAGCAGGACAGGGCTTAATGAAAAACTGTTTTTT
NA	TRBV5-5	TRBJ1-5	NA	CASSLASGGAGQPQHF	TGTGCCAGCAGCTTGGCCAGCGGGGGGGCCGGTCAGCCCCAGCATTTT
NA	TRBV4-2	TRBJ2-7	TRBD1	CASSQEQGASYEQYF	TGTGCCAGCAGCCAAGAACAGGGGGCCTCCTACGAGCAGTACTTC
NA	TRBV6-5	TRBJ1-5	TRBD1	CASSRGQGADQPQHF	TGTGCCAGCAGTCGGGGACAGGGGGCGGATCAGCCCCAGCATTTT
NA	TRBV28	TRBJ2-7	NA	CATSDSLGYEQYF	TGTGCCACCTCGGACAGCCTAGGGTACGAGCAGTACTTC
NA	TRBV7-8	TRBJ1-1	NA	CASSFGTYSLATEAFF	TGTGCCAGCAGCTTCGGGACCTATTCCCTAGCCACTGAAGCTTTCTTT
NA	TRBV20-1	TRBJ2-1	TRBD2	CSASDLRLAGAAEQFF	TGCAGTGCTAGTGACCTACGACTAGCGGGAGCGGCTGAGCAGTTCTTC
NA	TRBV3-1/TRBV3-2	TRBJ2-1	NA	CASSHYGYHVGEQFF	TGTGCCAGCAGCCACTATGGATACCATGTGGGTGAGCAGTTCTTC
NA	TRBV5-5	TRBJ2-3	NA	CASSLGVTTDTQYF	TGTGCCAGCAGCTTGGGGGTTACCACAGATACGCAGTATTTT
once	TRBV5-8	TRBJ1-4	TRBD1	CASSLGQGGEKLFF	TGTGCCAGCAGCTTGGGACAGGGCGGCGAAAAACTGTTTTTT
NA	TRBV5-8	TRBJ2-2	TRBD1	CASRLAGGTGELFF	TGTGCCAGCAGATTGGCAGGGGGAACCGGGGAGCTGTTTTTT